The T cell receptor (beta chain) under discussion was sequenced for a study of STAT3 mutations in large granular lymphocyte leukemia. Study-level points and caveats: Every T-cell large granular lymphocyte leukemia patient had at least one immunodominant TCR beta clonotype.

This clone was seen only once. Antigen unknown. This CDR3 region has 13 residues. CDR1 is MNHEY, CDR2 SMNVEV, per germline (reference sequence). V lost 3 bases and J 7 bases, leaving 12 bases between the germline ends. The repertoire was sequenced with immunoSEQ multiplex PCR; TCRdb's copy has only in-frame clones and lacks some. The data hold 10,000 to 15,000 clones, with about 88% observed a single time. This chain uses TRBV27 with TRBJ1-2; D possibly corresponds to TRBD1 (6 bases). This clonotype was sampled from a human donor with T large granular lymphocyte leukemia. Some clones in this sample may be carry-over from other donors' samples. The sequencing input was PBMCs. CDR3 bases: TGTGCCAGCAGTTTCACAGGGTCGGGTGGCTACACCTTC. Protein: CASSFTGSGGYTF.